This TCR beta chain emerged from a study of T cells in Graves' hyperthyroidism and ophthalmopathy. Germline V gene data show CDR1 as MGHRA and CDR2 as YSYEKL. The CDR3 consists of 12 residues. The V end lost 4 bases, the J end lost 11 bases, and 11 bases lay between the germline ends. There were TCR beta CDR3 regions amplified from RNA transcripts. An initial round of RT-PCR targeting the TCR CDR3 relied on the HTBI primer set. TCRdb re-derived calls from the multiplex PCR reads in MiXCR, one entry per CDR3 protein. The sample records around 690,000 distinct CDR3 sequences, 15% to 20% being singletons. Stable Graves' hyperthyroidism denoted no ophthalmopathy progression over 18 months. Uncontrolled infection, other autoimmune disease, pregnancy and lactation each barred patients from inclusion. The diagnostic basis comprised clinical symptoms, serum thyroxine and TRAb, thyroid ultrasound and orbital computed tomography.

This clonotype was sampled from a man aged 45-60 years with Graves' hyperthyroidism. The sequenced material came from blood. The rearrangement joins TRBV4-1 to TRBJ1-4; no reliable D call. This chain's CDR3 is CASSPRPQKLFF. CDR3 DNA sequence: TGCGCCAGCAGCCCGCGGCCCCAGAAACTGTTTTTT.